This entry is about one T cell receptor (beta chain). The sample belongs to a study of blood T cell repertoires in COVID-19. Some clones are missing from TCRdb's copy, which holds only in-frame ones; the method was immunoSEQ multiplex PCR. The data contain under 200,000 clones, approximately 82% of them singletons. The CDR3 sequence is 13 residues long. From germline, CDR1 is MDHEN and CDR2 SYDVKM. V dropped 6 bases and J dropped 1 base, with 6 bases sitting between them. The chain employs TRBV28 and TRBJ2-2; possible D gene TRBD1, 6 bases. The clonotype originates from a woman between 45 and 65 years old who had recovered from COVID-19. The sample was PBMCs or T cells enriched from blood (not recorded which). DNA of the CDR3: TGTGCCAGCAGAGGGGGGAACACCGGGGAGCTGTTTTTT. It yields the protein CASRGGNTGELFF.